A single sample is the source of the 8 T cell receptor beta chains below, sequenced in a study of technical replicates of blood from a handful of donors. TCRdb's table, derived via immunoSEQ multiplex PCR, lists solely in-frame clones and lacks some. The data hold about 44,000 clones, with 95% to 97% observed a single time. Material for sequencing was T cells isolated from PBMCs. Receptors were obtained from a human donor in good health.

This chain connects TRBV27 to TRBJ2-7; TRBD2 matches at 11 bases. Germline-derived CDR1 and CDR2 are MNHEY and SMNVEV (reference sequence). The CDR3 is 15 amino acids. The junction had 10 bases not matched to a gene; V was cut back by 6 bases and J by 6 bases. CDR3: CASSYTSGRRREQYF. CDR3 DNA: TGTGCCAGCAGCTATACTAGCGGGAGAAGGCGCGAGCAGTACTTC.

The chain links TRBV2 to TRBJ1-1; 9 positions agree with TRBD1. The V gene's germline CDR1 is SNHLY and CDR2 FYNNEI. This CDR3 spans 12 amino acids. With V trimmed by 5 bases and J by 8 bases, 3 bases remained unmatched. The CDR3 loop reads CASSRTGAEAFF. The CDR3 DNA reads TGTGCCAGCAGTCGGACAGGGGCCGAAGCTTTCTTT.

This rearrangement joins TRBV25-1 to TRBJ2-5, with TRBD1 as a possible D gene (6 bases). Germline CDR1 MGHDK, CDR2 SYGVNS. V lost 4 bases and J lost 1, with 10 bases in between. The CDR3 is 14 amino acids. CDR3 nucleotide sequence: TGTGCCAGCAGTGTAGGACAGATCCAAGAGACCCAGTACTTC. This gives the protein CASSVGQIQETQYF.

J is TRBJ1-4 and V is TRBV4-1; 8 bases map to TRBD1. The germline CDR1 and CDR2 sequences are MGHRA and YSYEKL. J was trimmed by 8 bases and V by 4 bases; bases with no gene match: 6. The CDR3 length is 14 residues. The CDR3 protein is CASSLGQGNEKLFF. The CDR3 DNA sequence: TGCGCCAGCAGCCTCGGACAGGGAAACGAAAAACTGTTTTTT.

This sequence joins TRBV28 and TRBJ1-5; D gene unclear. Germline V gene data show CDR1 as MDHEN and CDR2 as SYDVKM. The germline V and J ends were trimmed by 3 bases and 5 bases, with 5 bases remaining between them. CDR3 length: 12 amino acids. The CDR3 loop is CASSFPYQPQHF. Written as DNA, the CDR3 is TGTGCCAGCAGTTTCCCCTATCAGCCCCAGCATTTT.

The J gene is TRBJ2-1, the V gene TRBV7-2; D is uncertain. CDR3 length: 14 amino acids. Germline CDR1 SGHTA, CDR2 FQGNSA. With 2 bases removed from V and 4 bases from J, the gap between germline ends came to 9 bases. The CDR3 nucleotides are TGTGCCAGCAGCTTAATCGCGGCTTACAATGAGCAGTTCTTC. Amino acids: CASSLIAAYNEQFF.

The CDR3 nucleotides are TGTGCCAGCAGCTTGACAGGATTAGCCTACGAGCAGTACTTC. This translates into CASSLTGLAYEQYF. The chain carries TRBV11-3 and TRBJ2-7; TRBD1 is a possible D gene (6 bases). CDR1 and CDR2 from the germline V gene are SGHNT and YENEEA. V lost 3 bases and J lost 2, with 11 bases in between. The CDR3 runs 14 residues.

V is TRBV4-1 and J is TRBJ2-3, with TRBD2 matching 7 bases. This CDR3 has 17 residues. Germline V lookup: CDR1 MGHRA, CDR2 YSYEKL. The trim removed 4 bases at V and 1 base at J, leaving 11 bases unmatched. The CDR3 here is CASSLKGGRGRTDTQYF. In DNA, the CDR3 is TGCGCCAGCAGCCTAAAGGGCGGGAGAGGTCGCACAGATACGCAGTATTTT.